These 6 T cell receptor beta chains share one sample of origin, sequenced in a study of vaccination and CD4 T cells after COVID-19. The treatment denotes: roughly 11-day PBMC culture with coronavirus spike peptide pools or control peptides (ViraFEST assay). No antigen has been identified for these receptors. Cultured CD4+ T cell DNA underwent sequencing with the Oncomine TCR Beta short-read assay. TCRdb processed the PCR reads anew with MiXCR; each CDR3 protein has one entry. The profile shows some 16,000 distinct CDR3 sequences, 43% of them singletons. The sequenced sample was CD4+ T cells from blood, cultured in vitro, obtained after SARS-CoV-2 vaccination. The receptors shown here come from a human donor who had recovered from COVID-19.

This clonotype was counted between two and nine times. This chain connects TRBV20-1 to TRBJ1-5, with TRBD1 matching 8 bases. Looked up from germline, CDR1 is DFQATT and CDR2 is SNEGSKA (reference sequence). This CDR3 comprises 15 residues. V lost 2 bases and J lost 0; bases outside the gene matches: 3. CDR3 protein: CSARKQGVSNQPQHF. The CDR3 DNA reads TGCAGTGCTAGAAAACAGGGGGTTAGCAATCAGCCCCAGCATTTT.

The chain couples TRBV10-3 to TRBJ2-5, with TRBD2 identical over 14 bases. After removal of 6 bases from V and 5 bases from J, the junction contained 8 bases not matched to a gene. The CDR3 has 16 residues. Germline CDR1 is ENHRY and CDR2 is SYGVKD. The DNA for the CDR3 is TGTGCCATCAGCCCAGGGACTAGCGGGAGAGGCGAGACCCAGTACTTC. Translated: CAISPGTSGRGETQYF.

V and J are TRBV28 and TRBJ1-2; D gene unclear. Trimming took off 3 bases at V and 2 bases at J, with 4 bases between the two ends. This CDR3 has 12 residues. Germline V gene lookup returns CDR1 MDHEN and CDR2 SYDVKM. The CDR3 reads CASSFPNYGYTF. DNA for the CDR3: TGTGCCAGCAGTTTCCCCAACTATGGCTACACCTTC.

The chain uses TRBV2 and TRBJ1-5, with a tentative D call TRBD1 (6 bases). The CDR3 is 15 residues long. V shed 3 bases and J shed 7 bases, with 16 bases lying between them. CDR1 is SNHLY and CDR2 is FYNNEI in the germline V gene. CDR3 amino acids: CASSDRVGGQQPQHF. The CDR3, as DNA: TGTGCCAGCAGTGACCGGGTGGGGGGCCAGCAGCCCCAGCATTTT.

This clonotype was picked up a small number of times. The chain combines TRBV30 with TRBJ2-5; tentative D call: TRBD2 (6 bases). The CDR3 extends over 12 amino acids. Germline loops: CDR1 GTSNPN, CDR2 SVGIG (reference sequence). The V end was cut by 5 bases, the J end by 5 bases, with 12 bases between. The DNA for the CDR3 is TGTGCCTGGGGGAGTGGGAGGGAGACCCAGTACTTC. Translation: CAWGSGRETQYF. The whole variable domain, remainder taken from reference TRBV30 and TRBJ2-5, is SQTIHQWPATLVQPVGSPLSLECTVEGTSNPNLYWYRQAAGRGLQLLFYSVGIGQISSEVPQNLSASRPQDRQFILSSKKLLLSDSGFYLCAWGSGRETQYFGPGTRLLVL.

The rearrangement uses TRBV20-1 and TRBJ2-5; possibly TRBD2 for D (6 bases). This CDR3 spans 13 amino acids. Per the germline V gene, CDR1 is DFQATT and CDR2 is SNEGSKA (reference sequence). The V end lost 6 bases, the J end lost 5 bases, and 16 bases lay between the germline ends. This CDR3 is CSAPWGVLETQYF. The CDR3 DNA follows: TGCAGTGCCCCGTGGGGGGTACTGGAGACCCAGTACTTC.